The T cell receptor (beta chain) under discussion was sequenced for a study of T cells after posttransplantation cyclophosphamide. The method was immunoSEQ multiplex PCR; TCRdb's version includes in-frame clones alone and lacks a portion of them. Found here are 40,000 to 45,000 clones, no singletons; the ten largest cover roughly 2.3%. V lost 3 bases and J lost 6; bases outside the gene matches: 5. CDR1 SNHLY and CDR2 FYNNEI come from the germline V gene. The CDR3 runs 15 residues. General study points: TRB clonality was highly associated with recipient CMV seropositivity and reactivation. Later post-transplant blood repertoires were often dominated by donor CD8+ memory clones. TRB overlap between skin or GI tissue T cells and blood was limited.

This clone was seen at least ten times. Its cognate antigen is unknown. Sequencing was done on a sample of PBMCs. The receptor was derived from a man in his forties in good health, CMV-negative, and a related stem cell transplant donor. This chain connects TRBV2 to TRBJ1-5; TRBD1 agrees at 10 bases. CDR3 DNA: TGTGCCAGCAGTGAGGACAGGGGGAGCGGTCAGCCCCAGCATTTT. Amino acids: CASSEDRGSGQPQHF.